This TCR beta chain comes out of a study of OX40 agonist ivuxolimab in advanced cancers. TCRdb's copy holds only in-frame clones and misses some; the assay was immunoSEQ multiplex PCR. The table has 130,000 or so clones, 93% seen once; the top ten hold 0.9% to 1.2%. Trimming removed 3 bases from V and 10 bases from J, with 23 bases in between. CDR3 length: 16 residues. CDR1 SGHRS and CDR2 YFSETQ come from the germline V gene. Sequencing used CD4+ or CD8+ T cells sorted from blood, obtained in a trial of the OX40 agonist ivuxolimab. The V and J genes are TRBV5-1 and TRBJ2-1; a possible D gene is TRBD2 (6 bases). The clonotype comes from an adult with an advanced solid tumor such as melanoma, head and neck, liver or kidney cancer. In DNA form, the CDR3 reads TGCGCCAGCAGCTGGGGCCCCGGGCGGGCGGGACCCGAGCAGTTCTTC. It codes for CASSWGPGRAGPEQFF.